This passage covers 5 T cell receptor beta chains from one sample sequenced in a study of blood T cells in healthy people across ages. PCR was performed a second time for roughly 6 to 12 cycles using a sample-barcoded 5' primer and a J-beta primer mix. Via MiXCR, TCRdb re-called the 5' RACE reads, giving one row per CDR3 protein. The sample carries about 780,000 distinct CDR3 sequences, more than 25% recorded once. The sample was also linked to a second study, of T cells of mothers and their children.

The sequenced sample consisted of blood. Source of these receptors: a boy between 5 and 17 years old in good health.

Comments on this clonotype: A read error may account for a junction end that differs from germline. This chain joins TRBV27 and TRBJ2-7; 16 nucleotides agree with TRBD2. The germline V gene has CDR1 MNHEY and CDR2 SMNVEV (reference sequence). The CDR3 spans 14 residues. DNA for the CDR3: TGTGCCAGCAGGGGACTAGCGGGGGGGGAGCAGGAGTTCTTC. Amino acid sequence: CASRGLAGGEQEFF.

This rearrangement joins TRBV10-3 to TRBJ1-2, with TRBD1 matching 11 bases. J lost 10 bases, V lost 1 base, and 2 bases had no gene match. Germline V CDR1 and CDR2: ENHRY, SYGVKD. This CDR3 has 13 residues. The DNA for the CDR3 is TGTGCCATCAGTGAGTGGACAGGGGGCGACTACACCTTC. It is translated as CAISEWTGGDYTF.

V is TRBV20-1 and J is TRBJ1-1; D not certain. The CDR3 contains 13 residues. Germline-derived CDR1 and CDR2 are DFQATT and SNEGSKA (reference sequence). Trimming shortened V by 7 bases and J by 1 base, and 13 bases separated the two germline ends. The CDR3 coding sequence is TGCAGTGTAGGCTTAAGACCGAACACTGAAGCTTTCTTT. It codes for CSVGLRPNTEAFF.

In its sample, this clonotype was seen a few times. The chain carries TRBV29-1 and TRBJ2-5; a weak D match, TRBD1 (5 bases). With 6 bases removed from V and 5 bases from J, the gap between germline ends came to 13 bases. This CDR3 has 12 amino acids. Germline CDR1 is SQVTM and CDR2 is ANQGSEA. Here the CDR3 DNA reads TGCAGCGTCCTCCAGGGTACGGAGACCCAGTACTTC. It is translated as CSVLQGTETQYF. Drawing the rest from reference TRBV29-1 and TRBJ2-5, the complete variable domain is SAVISQKPSRDICQRGTSLTIQCQVDSQVTMMFWYRQQPGQSLTLIATANQGSEATYESGFVIDKFPISRPNLTFSTLTVSNMSPEDSSIYLCSVLQGTETQYFGPGTRLLVL.

The chain is built from TRBV20-1 and TRBJ1-3; D ambiguous. Germline values: CDR1 DFQATT, CDR2 SNEGSKA (reference sequence). V lost 1 base to trimming and J lost 2 bases, with 9 bases between them. This CDR3 comprises 14 residues. This chain's CDR3 is CSARGGGTGNTIYF. The CDR3 nucleotides are TGCAGTGCTAGAGGCGGTGGAACTGGAAACACCATATATTTT.